This T cell receptor (beta chain) was recovered during a study of T cell responses to AZD1222 COVID-19 vaccine. Looking at the study overall: It was second doses at about 4 or about 12 weeks that were pooled.

The study's findings and limits: Researchers took repertoire samples only after the peak T cell response had come.

CDR1 and CDR2 (germline): SGHNT, YYREEE (reference sequence). This CDR3 region has 14 residues. Between the trimmed V and J ends, which lost 0 bases and 5 bases, there was a span of 11 bases. Sequenced by immunoSEQ multiplex PCR; TCRdb stores in-frame clones only, minus some. Of some 89,000 clones in the sample, around nine tenths were seen once. About this clone itself: Its specificity is not known.

The source was peripheral blood, collected on day 0 of AZD1222 vaccination. The TCR comes from an adult in good health. The V call is TRBV5-4, the J call TRBJ1-1; tentative D call: TRBD1 (6 bases). The CDR3 protein is CASSLEGGLTEAFF. The CDR3 nucleotides are TGTGCCAGCAGCTTGGAAGGGGGGCTAACTGAAGCTTTCTTT.